These 14 T cell receptor beta chains originate from one sample sequenced in a study of shared clonotypes between healthy human individuals. Sequenced by immunoSEQ multiplex PCR; TCRdb stores in-frame clones only, minus some. Of under 1,100,000 clones listed, about 70% are singletons. Sequencing input: memory CD4+ T cells sorted from blood. The sample's subset: CD45RA-negative fraction. The source of these receptors is a man between 18 and 29 years old in good health.

This chain's CDR3 is CASSDGGKTQYF. In DNA, the CDR3 is TGCGCCAGCAGTGATGGCGGCAAGACCCAGTACTTC. The gene calls are TRBV10-2 and TRBJ2-5, with D unresolved. Germline CDR1 reads WSHSY; CDR2 reads SAAADI. The CDR3 loop spans 12 amino acids. Trimming shortened V by 3 bases and J by 6 bases, and 8 bases separated the two germline ends.

The chain has TRBV6-6 and TRBJ2-7; no clear D. Germline lookup yields CDR1 MNHNY and CDR2 SVGAGI (reference sequence). This CDR3 is 12 amino acids long. Trimming cost V 5 bases and J 3 bases, with 8 bases left between them. As DNA, the CDR3 is TGTGCCAGCAGTCCCAAGGGCTACGAGCAGTACTTC. It encodes CASSPKGYEQYF.

Turning to this clone: Other DNA sequences in the sample encode the same CDR3. The gene calls are TRBV4-1 and TRBJ2-5; the match to TRBD2 covers 8 bases. This CDR3 is built from 14 residues. Germline trimming cut 4 bases from V and 3 bases from J; bases unmatched to any gene: 4. Per germline, CDR1 MGHRA and CDR2 YSYEKL. DNA for the CDR3: TGCGCCAGCAGCCCCTCGGGGGGGGAAGAGACCCAGTACTTC. As protein: CASSPSGGEETQYF.

This chain uses TRBV6-6 with TRBJ2-3; D remains unclear. Germline CDR1 MNHNY, CDR2 SVGAGI (reference sequence). The CDR3 extends over 13 amino acids. Between the trimmed V and J ends, which lost 4 bases and 0 bases, there was a span of 5 bases. In DNA, the CDR3 is TGTGCCAGCAGTTCCGGAAGCACAGATACGCAGTATTTT. Translation gives CASSSGSTDTQYF.

The chain combines TRBV19 with TRBJ2-5; 7 bases match TRBD2. The CDR3 consists of 14 residues. Germline values: CDR1 LNHDA, CDR2 SQIVND (reference sequence). The V and J ends lost 7 bases and 4 bases, in that order; junction bases with no gene match: 9. The DNA for the CDR3 is TGTGCCAGTAATCGCGGGAGATCCCCAGAGACCCAGTACTTC. Translating it yields CASNRGRSPETQYF.

This clone was counted at least ten times. This chain connects TRBV5-1 to TRBJ2-4; either TRBD1 or TRBD2 may supply D (5 bases each). The V gene lost 0 bases and the J gene lost 9 bases, with 13 bases spanning the gap. The CDR3 loop spans 14 amino acids. CDR1 and CDR2 (germline): SGHRS, YFSETQ. DNA for the CDR3: TGCGCCAGCAGCTTGGATGGGGGTGGCGGCATTCAGTACTTC. The encoded protein is CASSLDGGGGIQYF.

This clone was picked up a small number of times. The V gene is TRBV7-6, the J gene TRBJ1-6; a possible D gene is TRBD1 (6 bases). The CDR3 is 14 amino acids. V was trimmed by 5 bases and J by 5 bases, leaving 10 bases between them. The germline V gene has CDR1 SGHVS and CDR2 FNYEAQ. The CDR3 bases are TGTGCCAGCAGCATGCGGACAGATAATTCACCCCTCCACTTT. Translated, it gives CASSMRTDNSPLHF.

About this clone itself: Additional DNA sequences in this sample encode the identical CDR3. This chain links TRBV10-3 with TRBJ2-1; D is perhaps TRBD2 (5 bases). The CDR3 runs 15 residues. Germline-derived CDR1 and CDR2 are ENHRY and SYGVKD. V lost 0 bases and J 4 bases, leaving 10 bases between the germline ends. The DNA for the CDR3 is TGTGCCATCAGTGAGTCAGGACTCCTGTACAATGAGCAGTTCTTC. Protein product: CAISESGLLYNEQFF.

V is TRBV6-5 and J is TRBJ2-5; D might be TRBD2 (6 bases). The CDR3 has 16 amino acids. From germline, CDR1 is MNHEY and CDR2 SVGAGI. The germline V and J ends were trimmed by 0 bases and 2 bases, with 13 bases remaining between them. The CDR3 DNA is TGTGCCAGCAGTTACTCGTTTTTTGGAGGGCAAGAGACCCAGTACTTC. It translates to CASSYSFFGGQETQYF.

This clone was detected once. The chain couples TRBV27 to TRBJ2-7; a possible D gene is TRBD2 (5 bases). The V end was cut by 8 bases, the J end by 4 bases, with 21 bases between. This CDR3 comprises 15 residues. Germline V gene lookup returns CDR1 MNHEY and CDR2 SMNVEV (reference sequence). CDR3 sequence reads: CASPKPGERSYEQYF. The CDR3 nucleotides are TGTGCCAGCCCCAAGCCCGGGGAGAGGTCTTACGAGCAGTACTTC.

The chain carries TRBV7-2 and TRBJ2-2; tentative D call: TRBD2 (6 bases). There are 16 residues in the CDR3. Germline V CDR1 and CDR2: SGHTA, FQGNSA. With 5 bases removed from V and 2 bases from J, the gap between germline ends came to 15 bases. For the CDR3, the DNA is TGTGCCAGCAGCCACACACTAGCCGGAAACACCGGGGAGCTGTTTTTT. Encoded protein: CASSHTLAGNTGELFF.

CDR3 DNA sequence: TGTGCCAGTCAGGGGCATGAAAAACTGTTTTTT. It codes for CASQGHEKLFF. The J gene is TRBJ1-4, the V gene TRBV25-1, with D tentatively TRBD1 (6 bases). Germline V gene lookup returns CDR1 MGHDK and CDR2 SYGVNS. With 9 bases removed from V and 6 bases from J, the gap between germline ends came to 8 bases. The CDR3 extends over 11 amino acids. Full variable domain (remainder filled in from reference TRBV25-1 and TRBJ1-4): EADIYQTPRYLVIGTGKKITLECSQTMGHDKMYWYQQDPGMELHLIHYSYGVNSTEKGDLSSESTVSRIRTEHFPLTLESARPSHTSQYLCASQGHEKLFFGSGTQLSVL.

The gene calls are TRBV2 and TRBJ2-5; 10 bases map to TRBD2. This CDR3 has 15 amino acids. From germline, CDR1 is SNHLY and CDR2 FYNNEI. Unmatched junction bases numbered 5, after V lost 6 bases and J lost 1 base. CDR3 amino acids: CASRGLANPQETQYF. CDR3 nucleotide sequence: TGTGCCAGCAGGGGACTAGCGAACCCCCAAGAGACCCAGTACTTC.

This clone was detected only a few times. Different DNA sequences within this sample yield the same CDR3. CDR3 coding DNA: TGTGCCATCAGTGAGTCGAGGGAGACCCAGTACTTC. It encodes CAISESRETQYF. The chain links TRBV10-3 to TRBJ2-5; D uncertain. Trimming took off 0 bases at V and 5 bases at J, with 4 bases between the two ends. There are 12 residues in the CDR3. Germline loops: CDR1 ENHRY, CDR2 SYGVKD.